The next 2 T cell receptor beta chains were all read from a single sample in a study of T cells of healthy individuals. MiXCR was run by TCRdb on the 5' RACE reads, yielding one entry per CDR3 protein. Here the sample spans 95,000 to 100,000 distinct CDR3 sequences, around 17% being singletons. The source is a human donor in good health.

This clonotype occurred many times. One junction end does not reproduce the germline sequence, and a read error may be involved. The V call is TRBV15, the J call TRBJ2-7; D assignment may be TRBD1 or TRBD2 (5 bases each). Germline V CDR1 and CDR2: LNHNV, YYDKDF (reference sequence). This CDR3 region has 15 residues. CDR3 region: CATSRERGRSHEQYF. CDR3 nucleotide sequence: TGTGCCACCAGCCGAGAGAGGGGTCGGTCCCACGAGCAGTACTTC. Filled out from reference TRBV15 and TRBJ2-7, the complete variable domain reads DAMVIQNPRYQVTQFGKPVTLSCSQTLNHNVMYWYQQKSSQAPKLLFHYYDKDFNNEADTPDNFQSRRPNTSFCFLDIRSPGLGDTAMYLCATSRERGRSHEQYFGPGTRLTVT.

The CDR3 nucleotides read TGTGCCAGCAGTCGGGCCCCGGGACAGGGCCCCTACGAGCAGTACTTC. This encodes CASSRAPGQGPYEQYF. The rearrangement links TRBV6-5 to TRBJ2-7; 9 positions match TRBD1. The V and J ends lost 5 bases and 2 bases, in that order; junction bases with no gene match: 10. The CDR3 is 16 amino acids. Germline values: CDR1 MNHEY, CDR2 SVGAGI.